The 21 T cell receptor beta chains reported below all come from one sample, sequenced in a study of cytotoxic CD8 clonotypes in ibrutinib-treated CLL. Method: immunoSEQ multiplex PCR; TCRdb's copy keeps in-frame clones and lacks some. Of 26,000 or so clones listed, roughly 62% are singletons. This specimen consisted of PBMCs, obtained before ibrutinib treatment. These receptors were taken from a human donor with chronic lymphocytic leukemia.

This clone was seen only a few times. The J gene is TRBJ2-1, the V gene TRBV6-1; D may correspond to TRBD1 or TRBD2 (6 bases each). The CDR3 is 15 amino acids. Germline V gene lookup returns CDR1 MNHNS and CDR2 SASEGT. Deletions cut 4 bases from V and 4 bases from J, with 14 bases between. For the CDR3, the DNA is TGTGCCAGCAGTGCGGACGTAGGGGGGTACAATGAGCAGTTCTTC. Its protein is CASSADVGGYNEQFF.

The CDR3 protein is CASSLSGWAYEQYF. CDR3 in DNA: TGTGCCAGCTCACTGTCAGGCTGGGCCTACGAGCAGTACTTC. J is TRBJ2-7 and V is TRBV18; D is undetermined. Between the trimmed V and J ends, which lost 4 bases and 2 bases, there was a span of 12 bases. CDR1 and CDR2 from the germline V gene are KGHSH and LQKENI. This CDR3 spans 14 amino acids.

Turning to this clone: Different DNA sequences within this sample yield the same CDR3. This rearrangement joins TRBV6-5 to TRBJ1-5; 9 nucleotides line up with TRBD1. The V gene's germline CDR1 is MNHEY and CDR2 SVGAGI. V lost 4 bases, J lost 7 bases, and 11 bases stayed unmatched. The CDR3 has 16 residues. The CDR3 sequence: CASSSFYGQGRQPQHF. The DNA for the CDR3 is TGTGCCAGCAGTTCATTCTACGGACAGGGGCGACAGCCCCAGCATTTT.

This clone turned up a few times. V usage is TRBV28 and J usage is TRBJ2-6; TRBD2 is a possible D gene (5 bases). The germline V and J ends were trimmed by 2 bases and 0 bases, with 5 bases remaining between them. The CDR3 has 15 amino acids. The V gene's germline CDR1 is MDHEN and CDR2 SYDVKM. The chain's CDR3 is CASSLGLSGANVLTF. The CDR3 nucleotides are TGTGCCAGCAGTTTAGGACTCTCTGGGGCCAACGTCCTGACTTTC.

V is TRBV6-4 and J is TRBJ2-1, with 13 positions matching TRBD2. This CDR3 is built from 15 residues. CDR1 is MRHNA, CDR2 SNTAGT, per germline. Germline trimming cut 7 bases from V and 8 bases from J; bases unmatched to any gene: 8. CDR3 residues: CASTKTSGGADEQFF. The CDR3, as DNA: TGTGCCAGCACCAAAACTAGCGGGGGGGCCGATGAGCAGTTCTTC.

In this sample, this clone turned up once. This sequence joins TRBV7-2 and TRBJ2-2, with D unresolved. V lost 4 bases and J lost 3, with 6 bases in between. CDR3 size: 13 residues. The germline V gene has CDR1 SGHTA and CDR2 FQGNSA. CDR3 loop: CASSSTDTGELFF. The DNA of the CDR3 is TGTGCCAGCAGCTCTACCGACACCGGGGAGCTGTTTTTT.

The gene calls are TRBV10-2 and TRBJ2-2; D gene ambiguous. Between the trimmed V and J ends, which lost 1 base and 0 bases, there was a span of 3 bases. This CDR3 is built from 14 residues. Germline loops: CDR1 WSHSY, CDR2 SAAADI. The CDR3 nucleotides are TGCGCCAGCAGTGAGTTGGCGAACACCGGGGAGCTGTTTTTT. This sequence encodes CASSELANTGELFF.

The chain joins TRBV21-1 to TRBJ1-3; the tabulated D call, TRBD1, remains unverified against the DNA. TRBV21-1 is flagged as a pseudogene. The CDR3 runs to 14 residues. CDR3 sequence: CARKDSTSGNTIYF. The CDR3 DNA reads TGTGCCAGAAAGGACAGCACCTCTGGAAACACCATATATTTT.

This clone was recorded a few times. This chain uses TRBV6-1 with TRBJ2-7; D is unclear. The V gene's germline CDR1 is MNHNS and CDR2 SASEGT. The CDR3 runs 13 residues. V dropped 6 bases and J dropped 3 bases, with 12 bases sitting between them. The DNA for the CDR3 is TGTGCCAGCAGCCCGACAAGTTTCTACGAGCAGTACTTC. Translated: CASSPTSFYEQYF.

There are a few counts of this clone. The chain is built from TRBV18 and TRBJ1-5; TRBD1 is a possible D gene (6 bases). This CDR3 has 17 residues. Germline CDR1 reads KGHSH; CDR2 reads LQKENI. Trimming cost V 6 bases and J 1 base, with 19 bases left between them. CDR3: CASSTGSGQSSNQPQHF. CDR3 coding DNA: TGTGCCAGCTCGACCGGGTCAGGACAGTCCAGCAATCAGCCCCAGCATTTT.

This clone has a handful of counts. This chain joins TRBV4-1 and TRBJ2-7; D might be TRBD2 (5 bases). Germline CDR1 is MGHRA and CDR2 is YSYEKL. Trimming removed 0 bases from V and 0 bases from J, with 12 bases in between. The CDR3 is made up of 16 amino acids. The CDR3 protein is CASSQEGVGSSYEQYF. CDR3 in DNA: TGCGCCAGCAGCCAAGAGGGCGTGGGGAGCTCCTACGAGCAGTACTTC.

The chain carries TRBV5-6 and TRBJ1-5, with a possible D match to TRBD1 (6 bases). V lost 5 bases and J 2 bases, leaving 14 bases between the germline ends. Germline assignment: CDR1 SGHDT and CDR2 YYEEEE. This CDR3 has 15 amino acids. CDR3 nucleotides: TGTGCCAGCAGTGTCCAGGGGATGGGCAATCAGCCCCAGCATTTT. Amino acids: CASSVQGMGNQPQHF. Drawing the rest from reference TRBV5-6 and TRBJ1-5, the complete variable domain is DAGVTQSPTHLIKTRGQQVTLRCSPKSGHDTVSWYQQALGQGPQFIFQYYEEEERQRGNFPDRFSGHQFPNYSSELNVNALLLGDSALYLCASSVQGMGNQPQHFGDGTRLSIL.

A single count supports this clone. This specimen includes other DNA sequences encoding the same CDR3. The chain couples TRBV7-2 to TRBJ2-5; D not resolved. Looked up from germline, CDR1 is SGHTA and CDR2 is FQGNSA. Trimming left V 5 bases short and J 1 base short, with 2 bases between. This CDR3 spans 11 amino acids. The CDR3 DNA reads TGTGCCAGCAGCCCCCAAGAGACCCAGTACTTC. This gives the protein CASSPQETQYF.

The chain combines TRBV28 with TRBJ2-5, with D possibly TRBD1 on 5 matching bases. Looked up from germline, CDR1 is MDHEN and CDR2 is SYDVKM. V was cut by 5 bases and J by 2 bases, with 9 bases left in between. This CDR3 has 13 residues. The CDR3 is CASSDSAQETQYF. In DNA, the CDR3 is TGTGCCAGCAGTGACAGTGCACAAGAGACCCAGTACTTC.

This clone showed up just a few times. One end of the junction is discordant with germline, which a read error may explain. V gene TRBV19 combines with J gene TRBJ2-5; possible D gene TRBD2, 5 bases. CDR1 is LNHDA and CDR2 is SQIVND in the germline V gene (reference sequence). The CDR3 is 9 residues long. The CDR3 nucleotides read TGCCCCGGAGGAGAGACCCAGTACTTC. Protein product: CPGGETQYF.

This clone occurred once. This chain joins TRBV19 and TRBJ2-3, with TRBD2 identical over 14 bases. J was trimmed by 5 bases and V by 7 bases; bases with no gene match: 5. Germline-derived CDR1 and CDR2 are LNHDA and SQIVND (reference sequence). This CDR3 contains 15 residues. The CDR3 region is CASKTSGRAQDTQYF. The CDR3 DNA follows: TGTGCCAGTAAGACTAGCGGGAGGGCCCAAGATACGCAGTATTTT.

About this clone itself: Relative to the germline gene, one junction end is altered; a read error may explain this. The CDR3 region is CASSFGQGQAETQYF. As DNA, the CDR3 is TGTGCTAGCAGCTTCGGACAGGGACAGGCAGAGACCCAGTACTTC. The chain combines TRBV7-7 with TRBJ2-5; 8 bases line up with TRBD1. The CDR3 runs 15 residues. Germline V CDR1 and CDR2: SSHAT, FNYEAQ (reference sequence).

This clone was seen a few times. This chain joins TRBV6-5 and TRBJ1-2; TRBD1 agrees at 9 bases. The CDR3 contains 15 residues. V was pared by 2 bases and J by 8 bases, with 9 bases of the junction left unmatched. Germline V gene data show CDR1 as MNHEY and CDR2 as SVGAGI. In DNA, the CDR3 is TGTGCCAGCAGTTACCGGGGACAGGGAGTGTGGGGCTACACCTTC. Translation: CASSYRGQGVWGYTF.

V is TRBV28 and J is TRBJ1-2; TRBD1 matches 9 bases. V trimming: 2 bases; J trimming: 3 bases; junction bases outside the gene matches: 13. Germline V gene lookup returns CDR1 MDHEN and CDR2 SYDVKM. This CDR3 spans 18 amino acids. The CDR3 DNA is TGTGCCAGCAGTTTAGTGACAGGGGGGTCTTCAGTCGACTATGGCTACACCTTC. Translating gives CASSLVTGGSSVDYGYTF.

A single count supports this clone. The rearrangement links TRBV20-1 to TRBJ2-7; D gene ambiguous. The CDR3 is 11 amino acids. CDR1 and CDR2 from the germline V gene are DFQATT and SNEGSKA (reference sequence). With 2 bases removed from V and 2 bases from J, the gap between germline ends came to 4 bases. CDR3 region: CSARTAYEQYF. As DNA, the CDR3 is TGCAGTGCTAGAACAGCCTACGAGCAGTACTTC.

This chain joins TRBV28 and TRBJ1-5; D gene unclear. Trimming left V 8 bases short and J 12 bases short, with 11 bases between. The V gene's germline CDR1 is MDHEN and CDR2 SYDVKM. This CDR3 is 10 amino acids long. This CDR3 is CASARLLQHF. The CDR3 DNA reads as TGTGCCAGCGCCCGATTGCTCCAGCATTTT. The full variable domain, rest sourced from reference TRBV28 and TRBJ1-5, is DVKVTQSSRYLVKRTGEKVFLECVQDMDHENMFWYRQDPGLGLRLIYFSYDVKMKEKGDIPEGYSVSREKKERFSLILESASTNQTSMYLCASARLLQHFGDGTRLSIL.